One sample yielded the 26 T cell receptor beta chains listed below, sequenced in a study of shared clonotypes between healthy human individuals (dated by TCRdb to 2019 to 2021). The library was built by means of the immunoSEQ multiplex PCR assay. Not all clones reach the TCRdb copy of this immuneACCESS table, which keeps in-frame sequences only. Checked studies attribute under half of the gap to unresolved V genes and leave the rest unexplained. The sample includes more than 450,000 clones, with 75% to 85% observed a single time. The ten largest clones represent 10% to 15% of the sample. Material: PBMCs. Receptors were obtained from a woman in her thirties or forties in good health. Some clones in this sample may be carry-over from other donors' samples.

The rearrangement uses TRBV19 and TRBJ2-5, with D tentatively TRBD2 (5 bases). V was clipped by 8 bases and J by 5 bases, with 12 bases between them. The CDR3 loop spans 12 amino acids. Germline lookup yields CDR1 LNHDA and CDR2 SQIVND (reference sequence). CDR3 sequence reads: CASSRTRETQYF. The CDR3 bases are TGTGCCAGTTCCCGGACTCGGGAGACCCAGTACTTC.

This chain uses TRBV19 with TRBJ2-1; D unclear. The length of the CDR3 is 11 residues. In germline, CDR1 is LNHDA, CDR2 SQIVND (reference sequence). Trimming took 6 bases from V and 3 from J, leaving 3 bases between them. CDR3 nucleotides: TGTGCCAGTAGACGCTACAATGAGCAGTTCTTC. It specifies CASRRYNEQFF.

This clone was recorded a few times. This same CDR3 is encoded by further DNA sequences in the sample. The chain couples TRBV7-9 to TRBJ1-5; D ambiguous. The germline CDR1 and CDR2 sequences are SEHNR and FQNEAQ (reference sequence). V gave up 5 bases and J gave up 3 bases, with 5 bases separating them. The CDR3 has 12 residues. The CDR3 nucleotides are TGTGCCAGCAGCCGCTCCAATCAGCCCCAGCATTTT. It codes for CASSRSNQPQHF.

V usage is TRBV5-4 and J usage is TRBJ1-2; D gene unclear. The CDR3 covers 14 residues. The germline V gene has CDR1 SGHNT and CDR2 YYREEE (reference sequence). The germline V and J ends were trimmed by 5 bases and 4 bases, with 15 bases remaining between them. CDR3 sequence (DNA): TGTGCCAGCAGACCAGGACCCGATCTCTATGGCTACACCTTC. Residues: CASRPGPDLYGYTF.

V gene TRBV5-1 combines with J gene TRBJ2-7; 16 bases are shared with TRBD2. The germline gives CDR1 SGHRS, CDR2 YFSETQ. This CDR3 comprises 16 residues. The J segment lost 2 bases and the V segment lost 4 bases, leaving 3 bases of the junction unmatched. Written as DNA, the CDR3 is TGCGCCAGCAGCCTTGGGACTAGCGGGAGGGCCTACGAGCAGTACTTC. Its protein product is CASSLGTSGRAYEQYF.

The table lists this clone with a few counts. The chain has TRBV19 and TRBJ2-2; no clear D gene. Trimming shortened V by 5 bases and J by 4 bases, and 5 bases separated the two germline ends. Germline V gene sequence: CDR1 LNHDA, CDR2 SQIVND (reference sequence). This CDR3 contains 12 residues. CDR3 sequence reads: CASSPVTGELFF. CDR3 in DNA: TGTGCCAGTAGTCCGGTCACCGGGGAGCTGTTTTTT.

The chain joins TRBV10-2 to TRBJ2-7; TRBD2 agrees at 8 bases. Germline V gene data show CDR1 as WSHSY and CDR2 as SAAADI. V shed 6 bases and J 2 bases; nucleotides not matched to a gene: 6. This CDR3 region has 14 residues. The CDR3 DNA is TGCGCCAGCAGGGGGAACGGGGGGGCCTACGAGCAGTACTTC. Its protein is CASRGNGGAYEQYF.

This chain uses TRBV19 with TRBJ1-5; perhaps TRBD1 as D (5 bases). Deletions cut 5 bases from V and 1 base from J, with 12 bases between. Germline values: CDR1 LNHDA, CDR2 SQIVND (reference sequence). The CDR3 runs 15 residues. The CDR3 region is CASSLSWGSNQPQHF. The CDR3 DNA follows: TGTGCCAGTAGTCTCTCCTGGGGGAGCAATCAGCCCCAGCATTTT.

The chain joins TRBV5-1 to TRBJ1-1; 10 bases agree with TRBD1. This CDR3 comprises 15 residues. Germline values: CDR1 SGHRS, CDR2 YFSETQ. V dropped 1 base and J dropped 4; count of bases not matched to a gene: 4. The CDR3: CASSLSGQGLTEAFF. In nucleotides, the CDR3 is TGCGCCAGCAGCTTGTCGGGACAGGGGCTCACTGAAGCTTTCTTT.

This chain links TRBV2 with TRBJ2-2; maybe TRBD1 (6 bases). This CDR3 has 16 amino acids. Trimming shortened V by 3 bases and J by 4 bases, and 15 bases separated the two germline ends. CDR1 is SNHLY and CDR2 is FYNNEI in the germline V gene. The CDR3 DNA reads TGTGCCAGCAGTGAGTCTAGAGGGGGACCCACCGGGGAGCTGTTTTTT. It specifies CASSESRGGPTGELFF.

This rearrangement joins TRBV7-3 to TRBJ2-3, with 11 positions matching TRBD2. Germline V gives CDR1 SGHTA, CDR2 FQGTGA. The junction had 10 bases not matched to a gene; V was cut back by 0 bases and J by 2 bases. The CDR3 has 19 amino acids. The chain's CDR3 is CASSLTASGTSGYTDTQYF. DNA for the CDR3: TGTGCCAGCAGCTTAACGGCTTCCGGGACTAGCGGCTACACAGATACGCAGTATTTT.

J is TRBJ2-7 and V is TRBV11-2, with TRBD2 matching over 10 bases. This CDR3 is 15 amino acids long. V dropped 0 bases and J dropped 6; count of bases not matched to a gene: 5. In germline, CDR1 is SGHAT, CDR2 FQNNGV. This CDR3 reads CASSLDPAGGTEQYF. CDR3 coding DNA: TGTGCCAGCAGCTTAGATCCAGCGGGAGGGACCGAGCAGTACTTC.

V gene TRBV19 combines with J gene TRBJ2-7; D possibly corresponds to TRBD1 (6 bases). Germline lookup yields CDR1 LNHDA and CDR2 SQIVND (reference sequence). V shed 2 bases and J shed 1 base, with 12 bases lying between them. CDR3 length equals 15 residues. The CDR3 DNA sequence: TGTGCCAGTAGTATAAAGGGGACACCATCCTACGAGCAGTACTTC. Its protein product is CASSIKGTPSYEQYF.

This clone was counted a single time. This chain joins TRBV30 and TRBJ2-5, with TRBD1 matching over 9 bases. Germline V gene lookup returns CDR1 GTSNPN and CDR2 SVGIG (reference sequence). V lost 5 bases and J lost 11; bases outside the gene matches: 24. This CDR3 region has 17 residues. For the CDR3, the DNA is TGTGCCTGGGGCCGGGACAGGGTCACTACAAACCGGGGAGAGCAGTACTTC. Translating gives CAWGRDRVTTNRGEQYF.

The rearrangement uses TRBV10-3 and TRBJ2-3; D uncertain. Germline CDR1 is ENHRY and CDR2 is SYGVKD. With 7 bases removed from V and 2 bases from J, the gap between germline ends came to 7 bases. The CDR3 consists of 12 residues. Here the CDR3 reads CAIMQNTDTQYF. As DNA, the CDR3 is TGTGCCATCATGCAGAACACAGATACGCAGTATTTT.

The V and J genes are TRBV7-2 and TRBJ2-2; 9 positions agree with TRBD2. V gave up 1 base and J gave up 4 bases; unmatched junction bases: 4. Germline-derived CDR1 and CDR2 are SGHTA and FQGNSA. CDR3 length: 16 residues. CDR3 sequence: CASSLESGRPTGELFF. The CDR3, as DNA: TGTGCCAGCAGCTTAGAGAGCGGGAGGCCCACCGGGGAGCTGTTTTTT.

This sequence joins TRBV6-6 and TRBJ1-1; no firm D call. The CDR3 has 14 amino acids. CDR1 is MNHNY and CDR2 is SVGAGI in the germline V gene (reference sequence). The ends were cut back, 5 bases at V and 1 base at J, with 11 bases in the middle. The chain's CDR3 is CASSAYDQNTEAFF. The CDR3 DNA follows: TGTGCCAGCAGTGCCTACGATCAGAACACTGAAGCTTTCTTT.

The chain joins TRBV2 to TRBJ1-6; D uncertain. Germline V gene lookup returns CDR1 SNHLY and CDR2 FYNNEI. V lost 7 bases and J 8 bases, leaving 15 bases between the germline ends. The CDR3 is 14 residues long. CDR3 bases: TGTGCCAGCACCCCGAGCGGACGAGATTCACCCCTCCACTTT. Amino acids: CASTPSGRDSPLHF.

The rearrangement uses TRBV5-4 and TRBJ2-1, with 7 bases matching TRBD1. Trimming took 2 bases from V and 4 from J; bases not matched to a gene: 6. The CDR3 sequence is 15 residues long. Germline CDR1 SGHNT, CDR2 YYREEE (reference sequence). CDR3 amino acids: CASSLFRDRYNEQFF. The CDR3 DNA follows: TGTGCCAGCAGCTTATTCCGGGACAGATACAATGAGCAGTTCTTC.

This clone was seen just once. The genes are TRBV6-5 and TRBJ2-2; 7 nucleotides align to TRBD1. CDR1 and CDR2 (germline): MNHEY, SVGAGI. J lost 6 bases, V lost 6 bases, and 10 bases had no gene match. This CDR3 region has 15 residues. CDR3 sequence: CASRATTGAAGELFF. The CDR3 DNA follows: TGTGCCAGCAGGGCAACCACAGGGGCGGCCGGGGAGCTGTTTTTT.

The gene calls are TRBV5-1 and TRBJ2-1, with 7 bases aligning to TRBD2. CDR3 size: 15 residues. Germline CDR1 is SGHRS and CDR2 is YFSETQ. With 0 bases clipped from V and 8 bases from J, the junction kept 8 bases outside the gene matches. CDR3 region: CASSLGGRAGDEQFF. CDR3 nucleotide sequence: TGCGCCAGCAGCTTGGGAGGGAGGGCCGGGGATGAGCAGTTCTTC.

The rearrangement uses TRBV28 and TRBJ2-7, with unresolved D. The CDR3 is 11 residues long. V lost 3 bases to trimming and J lost 7 bases, with 7 bases between them. Germline-derived CDR1 and CDR2 are MDHEN and SYDVKM. CDR3 residues: CASSFSREQYF. The CDR3 nucleotides read TGTGCCAGCAGTTTCTCTAGGGAGCAGTACTTC.

The sample holds one count of this clone. V gene TRBV28 combines with J gene TRBJ2-2; a possible D gene is TRBD1 (6 bases). Looked up from germline, CDR1 is MDHEN and CDR2 is SYDVKM. CDR3 size: 16 residues. Trimming pared 3 bases from V and 0 bases from J, leaving 11 bases between. The CDR3 DNA follows: TGTGCCAGCAGTTTTAGTCAGGGGTCGAACACCGGGGAGCTGTTTTTT. Protein sequence: CASSFSQGSNTGELFF.

The chain employs TRBV7-9 and TRBJ2-3, with D possibly being TRBD1 or TRBD2 (6 bases each). The V gene's germline CDR1 is SEHNR and CDR2 FQNEAQ (reference sequence). The CDR3 sequence is 16 residues long. The ends were cut back, 4 bases at V and 2 bases at J, with 16 bases in the middle. CDR3 sequence reads: CASSSPGAGHTDTQYF. For the CDR3, the DNA is TGTGCCAGCAGCTCTCCGGGTGCGGGACACACAGATACGCAGTATTTT.

The chain carries TRBV7-2 and TRBJ1-5, with 11 nucleotides matching TRBD1. Unmatched junction bases numbered 4, after V lost 5 bases and J lost 4 bases. CDR1 is SGHTA, CDR2 FQGNSA, per germline. CDR3 size: 15 residues. The CDR3 DNA reads TGTGCCAGCAGCCCCGGGACAGGGGGAAATCAGCCCCAGCATTTT. It encodes CASSPGTGGNQPQHF. Looking up the rest from reference TRBV7-2 and TRBJ1-5 gives the full variable domain: GAGVSQSPSNKVTEKGKDVELRCDPISGHTALYWYRQSLGQGLEFLIYFQGNSAPDKSGLPSDRFSAERTGGSVSTLTIQRTQQEDSAVYLCASSPGTGGNQPQHFGDGTRLSIL.

This clone has more than one count but fewer than ten. The chain employs TRBV9 and TRBJ1-1; no firm D call. The CDR3 is made up of 13 amino acids. CDR1 and CDR2 (germline): SGDLS, YYNGEE. Trimming pared 3 bases from V and 0 bases from J, leaving 6 bases between. The CDR3 here is CASSDSLNTEAFF. CDR3 sequence (DNA): TGTGCCAGCAGCGACAGCCTGAACACTGAAGCTTTCTTT.